Presented here are 9 T cell receptor beta chains from one specimen sequenced in a study of T cell repertoires in cytomegalovirus infection. TCRdb re-derived calls from the reads in MiXCR, one entry per CDR3 protein. The sample includes about 150,000 distinct CDR3 sequences, about a quarter of them seen just once. The material sequenced was PBMCs. These receptors all come from a human donor in good health (CMV status not recorded). Some clones in this sample may be carry-over from other donors' samples.

This clonotype turned up a few times. The chain joins TRBV7-8 to TRBJ2-4; 11 bases fit TRBD2. The V and J ends lost 4 bases and 4 bases, in that order; junction bases with no gene match: 3. CDR1 is SGHVS and CDR2 is FQNEAQ in the germline V gene. This CDR3 has 15 residues. In DNA form, the CDR3 reads TGTGCCAGCAGCTCCCTAGCGGGAGGAAAAAACATTCAGTACTTC. As protein: CASSSLAGGKNIQYF.

This clonotype was picked up a small number of times. The chain employs TRBV7-9 and TRBJ1-3; D perhaps matches TRBD1 (5 bases). V lost 2 bases and J lost 8, with 10 bases in between. There are 13 residues in the CDR3. The V gene's germline CDR1 is SEHNR and CDR2 FQNEAQ (reference sequence). DNA of the CDR3: TGTGCCAGCAGCTTAAGCCCGGGGCACACCATATATTTT. Protein: CASSLSPGHTIYF.

The sample holds one count of this clonotype. V and J are TRBV6-4 and TRBJ2-3, with unresolved D. Germline V lookup: CDR1 MRHNA, CDR2 SNTAGT. Deletions cut 2 bases from V and 0 bases from J, with 9 bases between. The CDR3 is 15 residues long. The CDR3 nucleotides are TGTGCCAGCAGTGACGACCCGGCAAGCACAGATACGCAGTATTTT. The encoded protein is CASSDDPASTDTQYF.

The table lists this clonotype with many counts. The chain combines TRBV7-8 with TRBJ2-3; 12 nucleotides agree with TRBD2. The CDR3 spans 19 residues. The germline gives CDR1 SGHVS, CDR2 FQNEAQ. Unmatched junction bases numbered 11, after V lost 4 bases and J lost 0 bases. CDR3 amino acids: CASSSRLAGVIPSTDTQYF. The CDR3 DNA reads as TGTGCCAGCAGCTCTCGACTAGCGGGGGTCATCCCTAGCACAGATACGCAGTATTTT.

This sequence joins TRBV4-1 and TRBJ2-1; 10 bases match TRBD2. CDR3 size: 15 residues. Losses at the gene ends were 10 bases for V and 4 bases for J; bases not matched to a gene: 10. Germline CDR1 and CDR2: MGHRA and YSYEKL. CDR3 sequence reads: CATRRAGGEYNEQFF. Here the CDR3 DNA reads TGCGCCACGCGGCGAGCGGGGGGGGAATACAATGAGCAGTTCTTC.

This clonotype was seen just once. Just one base apart from a much larger clone, this may be a read error. This CDR3 is CASGSPNTDTQYF. For the CDR3, the DNA is TGTGCTAGTGGTTCGCCAAACACAGATACGCAGTATTTT. The chain has TRBV12-5 and TRBJ2-3; D gene uncertain. This CDR3 has 13 residues. Trimming pared 4 bases from V and 2 bases from J, leaving 7 bases between. CDR1 LGHNT and CDR2 FRNRAP come from the germline V gene.

A note on this clonotype: A read error is possible here, since a much larger clone lies one base away. This chain joins TRBV7-2 and TRBJ2-5; 9 nucleotides agree with TRBD1. This CDR3 is built from 13 residues. Germline V gene lookup returns CDR1 SGHTA and CDR2 FQGNSA. CDR3 loop: CASSRDRVETKYF. CDR3 nucleotide sequence: TGTGCCAGCAGCCGGGACAGGGTGGAGACCAAGTACTTC. The full variable domain, its missing parts supplied by reference TRBV7-2 and TRBJ2-5, is GAGVSQSPSNKVTEKGKDVELRCDPISGHTALYWYRQSLGQGLEFLIYFQGNSAPDKSGLPSDRFSAERTGGSVSTLTIQRTQQEDSAVYLCASSRDRVETKYFGPGTRLLVL.

The chain employs TRBV7-8 and TRBJ1-4; D not resolved. V was shortened by 1 base and J by 4 bases, with 10 bases between the two germline ends. The CDR3 totals 15 residues. Germline lookup yields CDR1 SGHVS and CDR2 FQNEAQ. This CDR3 is CASSLGLGFNEKLFF. The CDR3 DNA follows: TGTGCCAGCAGCTTAGGGCTTGGGTTTAATGAAAAACTGTTTTTT.

The genes are TRBV29-1 and TRBJ1-1; TRBD1 is a possible D gene (5 bases). The CDR3 covers 13 residues. Germline V gives CDR1 SQVTM, CDR2 ANQGSEA. Deletions cut 6 bases from V and 8 bases from J, with 19 bases between. The CDR3: CSVAEVWGREAFF. CDR3 DNA sequence: TGCAGCGTAGCCGAGGTGTGGGGCAGGGAAGCTTTCTTT.